A selection of T cell receptor beta chains follows, all from one sample in a study of blood T cell repertoires in COVID-19. Sequencing was performed with immunoSEQ multiplex PCR; in TCRdb, only in-frame clones are kept and a portion is missing. The data show 200,000 or so clones, 84% seen once. What was sequenced was peripheral blood. The receptor source for this set is a woman in her 70s with active or convalescent COVID-19. CDR3s include the opening cysteine and the closing phenylalanine or tryptophan.

V	J	CDR3
TRBV25-1	TRBJ1-1	CASKVWTDEAFF
TRBV11-2	TRBJ2-7	CASSFGHYLYEQYF
TRBV19	TRBJ2-1	CASSATRDSYNEQFF
TRBV10-1	TRBJ2-2	CASSVAGGELFF
TRBV7-2	TRBJ1-2	CASSSRDRVLGYTF
TRBV7-3	TRBJ2-3	CASSSLAGGADTQYF
TRBV5-1	TRBJ2-7	CASSLVGLSGGEQYF
TRBV7-3	TRBJ2-1	CASSITGTRHEQFF
TRBV28	TRBJ1-5	CASSSIRGAGFSQPQHF
TRBV18	TRBJ1-4	CASSPPRGQTNEKLFF
TRBV27	TRBJ2-7	CASSLRGGLRGSPFYEQYF
TRBV29-1	TRBJ2-7	CSVEKSGSEQYF
TRBV5-1	TRBJ2-7	CASSSRLDYEQYF
TRBV6-5	TRBJ2-7	CASMGDVDEQYF
TRBV12-3/TRBV12-4	TRBJ2-6	CASSFRGANVLTF
TRBV5-1	TRBJ2-7	CASSPGEGASRRDHYEQYF
TRBV19	TRBJ1-2	CASSTSGARTADGYTF
TRBV18	TRBJ2-7	CASSTSGVSSYEQYF
TRBV30	TRBJ1-1	CAWSATGKYTEAFF
TRBV2	TRBJ2-7	CASSEDGGEYF
TRBV4-1	TRBJ1-2	CARRSQLHVDGYTF
TRBV11-3	TRBJ2-2	CASSLATGELFF
TRBV18	TRBJ2-5	CASSPSRGSETQYF
TRBV7-9	TRBJ2-7	CASSLAQGVEQYF
TRBV11-2	TRBJ2-1	CASSSGLTSYNEQFF
TRBV7-9	TRBJ1-1	CASSSGQGAVGTEAFF
TRBV18	TRBJ2-3	CASSLTSATDTQYF
TRBV11-3	TRBJ2-1	CASSLAGSYNEQFF
TRBV7-9	TRBJ2-1	CASSLGLAGGPGEQFF
TRBV28	TRBJ1-2	CASSLTGGQGRYGYTF
TRBV7-6	TRBJ1-3	CASSRDRVSGNTIYF
TRBV7-3	TRBJ2-1	CASSLGGEYNEQFF
TRBV18	TRBJ2-7	CASSPTGAEQYF
TRBV2	TRBJ1-6	CASMAGQGSNSPLHF
TRBV29-1	TRBJ1-3	CSVGGGPENTIYF